This entry lists 30 T cell receptor beta chains sequenced from one sample in a study of T cell responses to AZD1222 COVID-19 vaccine. Produced via immunoSEQ multiplex PCR; TCRdb's table is partial and in-frame only. Of about 86,000 clones listed, around nine tenths are singletons. Sequencing was performed on peripheral blood, taken on day 0 of AZD1222 vaccination. These receptors were collected from an adult in good health.

The CDR3 loop is CASSQDSSSEQFF. The CDR3 DNA reads TGTGCCAGCAGCCAAGATTCCAGTTCTGAGCAGTTCTTC. The chain recombines TRBV3-1 (or the pseudogene TRBV3-2) with TRBJ2-1; the D is unclear. This CDR3 is built from 13 residues. Trimming took 0 bases from V and 9 from J, leaving 9 bases between them. Germline V lookup: CDR1 LGHDT, CDR2 YNNKEL (reference sequence).

The rearrangement joins TRBV27 to TRBJ2-5; D remains ambiguous. CDR3 size: 13 residues. Trimming shortened V by 4 bases and J by 7 bases, and 13 bases separated the two germline ends. Germline V gene sequence: CDR1 MNHEY, CDR2 SMNVEV (reference sequence). CDR3 DNA sequence: TGTGCCAGCAGTTCCATTGGGGATTGGACCCAGTACTTC. It codes for CASSSIGDWTQYF.

The rearrangement links TRBV3-1 (or the pseudogene TRBV3-2) to TRBJ1-6; D possibly corresponds to TRBD1 (5 bases). The CDR3 consists of 15 residues. Per the germline V gene, CDR1 is LGHDT and CDR2 is YNNKEL (reference sequence). Trimming took 4 bases from V and 5 from J, leaving 12 bases between them. CDR3 protein: CASSRREEDNSPLHF. The DNA of the CDR3 is TGTGCCAGCAGCCGCAGGGAGGAGGATAATTCACCCCTCCACTTT.

This clone was detected only once. The chain carries TRBV27 and TRBJ2-1; D gene uncertain. This CDR3 comprises 12 residues. Trimming took 6 bases from V and 8 from J, leaving 11 bases between them. Germline V gene sequence: CDR1 MNHEY, CDR2 SMNVEV (reference sequence). The DNA of the CDR3 is TGTGCCAGCAGCAAGATGGCCCATGAGCAGTTCTTC. Protein sequence: CASSKMAHEQFF.

The chain joins TRBV11-2 to TRBJ2-7; maybe TRBD2 (6 bases). The CDR3 extends over 13 amino acids. Trimming took 3 bases from V and 7 from J, leaving 13 bases between them. Germline V gene sequence: CDR1 SGHAT, CDR2 FQNNGV. The CDR3 region has the DNA TGTGCCAGCAGCTTGCCGGGTGGGAGGGAGCAGTACTTC. It codes for CASSLPGGREQYF. Full variable domain (missing parts from reference TRBV11-2 and TRBJ2-7): EAGVAQSPRYKIIEKRQSVAFWCNPISGHATLYWYQQILGQGPKLLIQFQNNGVVDDSQLPKDRFSAERLKGVDSTLKIQPAKLEDSAVYLCASSLPGGREQYFGPGTRLTVT.

The rearrangement uses TRBV7-3 and TRBJ2-5, with a possible D match to TRBD2 (5 bases). V lost 5 bases, J lost 3 bases, and 16 bases lay in between. Germline CDR1 SGHTA, CDR2 FQGTGA. The CDR3 contains 15 residues. The CDR3 sequence: CASSPSGNAKETQYF. CDR3 nucleotides: TGTGCCAGCAGCCCCTCCGGGAACGCGAAAGAGACCCAGTACTTC. The full variable domain, in which reference TRBV7-3 and TRBJ2-5 provide the parts outside the CDR3, is GAGVSQTPSNKVTEKGKYVELRCDPISGHTALYWYRQSLGQGPEFLIYFQGTGAADDSGLPNDRFFAVRPEGSVSTLKIQRTERGDSAVYLCASSPSGNAKETQYFGPGTRLLVL.

The DNA of the CDR3 is TGTGCCAGCAGCCCAGGCGGCGGGGATAACTATGGCTACACCTTC. It encodes CASSPGGGDNYGYTF. This rearrangement joins TRBV7-3 to TRBJ1-2; D is unclear. The V gene lost 5 bases and the J gene lost 1 base, with 14 bases spanning the gap. Germline-derived CDR1 and CDR2 are SGHTA and FQGTGA. CDR3 length equals 15 residues. Based on the CDR3 plus reference TRBV7-3 and TRBJ1-2, the full variable domain is GAGVSQTPSNKVTEKGKYVELRCDPISGHTALYWYRQSLGQGPEFLIYFQGTGAADDSGLPNDRFFAVRPEGSVSTLKIQRTERGDSAVYLCASSPGGGDNYGYTFGSGTRLTVV.

In its sample, this clone was seen once. V and J are TRBV19 and TRBJ1-6, with D maybe TRBD1 (5 bases). CDR1 LNHDA and CDR2 SQIVND come from the germline V gene (reference sequence). The length of the CDR3 is 14 residues. V lost 7 bases and J lost 6, with 13 bases in between. Written as DNA, the CDR3 is TGTGCCAGTACCGACCAGACAGCTAATTCACCCCTCCACTTT. This gives the protein CASTDQTANSPLHF. The full variable domain, its missing parts supplied by reference TRBV19 and TRBJ1-6, is DGGITQSPKYLFRKEGQNVTLSCEQNLNHDAMYWYRQDPGQGLRLIYYSQIVNDFQKGDIAEGYSVSREKKESFPLTVTSAQKNPTAFYLCASTDQTANSPLHFGNGTRLTVT.

This chain links TRBV6-5 with TRBJ2-1, with TRBD2 matching over 10 bases. V was pared by 6 bases and J by 3 bases, with 5 bases of the junction left unmatched. This CDR3 region has 15 residues. Germline-derived CDR1 and CDR2 are MNHEY and SVGAGI. CDR3 in amino acids: CASSFRTSGYNEQFF. Here the CDR3 DNA reads TGTGCCAGCAGCTTCCGGACTAGCGGCTACAATGAGCAGTTCTTC.

The CDR3: CASSRRDNQPQHF. In nucleotides, the CDR3 is TGTGCCAGCAGTCGACGGGACAATCAGCCCCAGCATTTT. V and J are TRBV6-5 and TRBJ1-5; D is ambiguous. Trimming cost V 5 bases and J 3 bases, with 8 bases left between them. The CDR3 loop spans 13 amino acids. Germline values: CDR1 MNHEY, CDR2 SVGAGI.

V and J are TRBV5-1 and TRBJ2-7; 8 bases are a match to TRBD1. Looked up from germline, CDR1 is SGHRS and CDR2 is YFSETQ. Germline trimming cut 4 bases from V and 4 bases from J; bases unmatched to any gene: 13. The CDR3 loop spans 16 amino acids. As DNA, the CDR3 is TGCGCCAGCAGCCATTTTGCCGGACAGGGAAAGTACGAGCAGTACTTC. It yields the protein CASSHFAGQGKYEQYF. Using reference TRBV5-1 and TRBJ2-7 for the parts outside the CDR3, the full variable domain is KAGVTQTPRYLIKTRGQQVTLSCSPISGHRSVSWYQQTPGQGLQFLFEYFSETQRNKGNFPGRFSGRQFSNSRSEMNVSTLELGDSALYLCASSHFAGQGKYEQYFGPGTRLTVT.

The V and J genes are TRBV27 and TRBJ1-2, with 7 bases aligning to TRBD1. Per germline, CDR1 MNHEY and CDR2 SMNVEV (reference sequence). V lost 5 bases, J lost 4 bases, and 10 bases stayed unmatched. The CDR3 consists of 15 residues. In DNA form, the CDR3 reads TGTGCCAGCAGTATTGGAAGGGGGCTGCTCTATGGCTACACCTTC. Protein: CASSIGRGLLYGYTF.

This clone appeared a few times. The chain employs TRBV7-9 and TRBJ1-5, with D unresolved. Germline V lookup: CDR1 SEHNR, CDR2 FQNEAQ (reference sequence). With 1 base removed from V and 4 bases from J, the gap between germline ends came to 5 bases. CDR3 size: 13 residues. CDR3 amino acids: CASSLDGNQPQHF. The CDR3 bases are TGTGCCAGCAGCTTAGATGGTAATCAGCCCCAGCATTTT. The whole variable domain, remainder taken from reference TRBV7-9 and TRBJ1-5, is DTGVSQNPRHKITKRGQNVTFRCDPISEHNRLYWYRQTLGQGPEFLTYFQNEAQLEKSRLLSDRFSAERPKGSFSTLEIQRTEQGDSAMYLCASSLDGNQPQHFGDGTRLSIL.

The chain employs TRBV28 and TRBJ2-3; D not certain. The CDR3 sequence is 16 residues long. V was cut by 4 bases and J by 2 bases, with 16 bases left in between. The germline V gene has CDR1 MDHEN and CDR2 SYDVKM. CDR3 DNA: TGTGCCAGCAGTTCGAGGAGCGCGGAATTCACAGATACGCAGTATTTT. Its protein product is CASSSRSAEFTDTQYF.

The chain links TRBV30 to TRBJ2-1; D might be TRBD2 (5 bases). This CDR3 comprises 12 residues. Trimming pared 2 bases from V and 4 bases from J, leaving 6 bases between. CDR1 GTSNPN and CDR2 SVGIG come from the germline V gene (reference sequence). Here the CDR3 reads CAWSRTYNEQFF. The CDR3 DNA is TGTGCCTGGAGTCGGACTTACAATGAGCAGTTCTTC.

The chain recombines TRBV21-1 with TRBJ1-5; TRBD1 reflects the table's D call only, with no check against the DNA. TRBV21-1 is annotated as a pseudogene. CDR3 size: 19 residues. The CDR3 DNA is TGTGCCAGCAGCAAAGCTACAGGGGACGGGAGCGGGAGCAATCAGCCCCAGCATTTT. Encoded protein: CASSKATGDGSGSNQPQHF.

This chain connects TRBV7-9 to TRBJ2-1; D possibly corresponds to TRBD2 (5 bases). Trimming pared 6 bases from V and 7 bases from J, leaving 10 bases between. The CDR3 has 12 residues. Germline-derived CDR1 and CDR2 are SEHNR and FQNEAQ (reference sequence). The CDR3: CASSIGSNEQFF. CDR3 DNA sequence: TGTGCCAGCAGTATAGGGAGTAATGAGCAGTTCTTC. The whole variable domain, remainder taken from reference TRBV7-9 and TRBJ2-1, is DTGVSQNPRHKITKRGQNVTFRCDPISEHNRLYWYRQTLGQGPEFLTYFQNEAQLEKSRLLSDRFSAERPKGSFSTLEIQRTEQGDSAMYLCASSIGSNEQFFGPGTRLTVL.

The chain's CDR3 is CASSVGPLRVSDTQYF. CDR3 DNA: TGTGCCAGCAGCGTAGGTCCATTGAGAGTGTCAGATACGCAGTATTTT. This sequence joins TRBV9 and TRBJ2-3; D is ambiguous. This CDR3 contains 16 residues. The germline V gene encodes CDR1 SGDLS and CDR2 YYNGEE. V lost 0 bases to trimming and J lost 4 bases, with 15 bases between them.

The V and J genes are TRBV6-5 and TRBJ2-5; D possibly corresponds to TRBD2 (5 bases). The CDR3 is 16 amino acids. CDR1 is MNHEY and CDR2 is SVGAGI in the germline V gene. V was trimmed by 3 bases and J by 4 bases, leaving 18 bases between them. The CDR3 sequence: CASSYGREGYRETQYF. In nucleotides, the CDR3 is TGTGCCAGCAGTTATGGGAGAGAGGGATATAGAGAGACCCAGTACTTC.

The gene calls are TRBV20-1 and TRBJ1-1, with a possible D match to TRBD1 (6 bases). CDR1 and CDR2 (germline): DFQATT, SNEGSKA (reference sequence). Deletions cut 7 bases from V and 8 bases from J, with 14 bases between. This CDR3 spans 11 amino acids. The CDR3 DNA reads as TGCAGTGTTCCGGGGGGCGGGGAAGCTTTCTTT. Translated, it gives CSVPGGGEAFF.

The CDR3 region has the DNA TGTGCCAGCAGCCATGACCGGGGACAGAGTGGCTACACCTTC. Encoded protein: CASSHDRGQSGYTF. This sequence joins TRBV4-2 and TRBJ1-2; 7 bases agree with TRBD1. CDR1 and CDR2 (germline): LGHNA, YNFKEQ. Trimming cost V 3 bases and J 7 bases; bases outside gene matches: 8. The CDR3 runs 14 residues.

This clone was found once. The chain combines TRBV9 with TRBJ2-1, with D perhaps assigned TRBD1 or TRBD2 (5 bases each). The CDR3 is 14 amino acids. Trimming shortened V by 4 bases and J by 6 bases, and 14 bases separated the two germline ends. Germline loops: CDR1 SGDLS, CDR2 YYNGEE. This CDR3 reads CASSPGLEANEQFF. The DNA of the CDR3 is TGTGCCAGCAGCCCAGGGTTGGAGGCCAATGAGCAGTTCTTC.

The sample holds a few counts of this clone. The CDR3 sequence: CASSFKGQQYF. For the CDR3, the DNA is TGTGCCAGCAGTTTTAAGGGGCAGCAGTACTTC. The V gene is TRBV12-3 or TRBV12-4, the J gene TRBJ2-7; D may be TRBD1 (5 bases). Trimming removed 3 bases from V and 8 bases from J, with 8 bases in between. The CDR3 consists of 11 residues.

This chain uses TRBV11-2 with TRBJ2-7; 9 bases line up with TRBD1. Germline V gives CDR1 SGHAT, CDR2 FQNNGV. This CDR3 region has 15 residues. V dropped 1 base and J dropped 4; count of bases not matched to a gene: 5. The CDR3 loop reads CASSLVWDRAYEQYF. CDR3 DNA: TGTGCCAGCAGCTTAGTCTGGGACAGGGCGTACGAGCAGTACTTC.

This chain uses TRBV28 with TRBJ2-7, with D maybe TRBD2 (5 bases). The V end lost 1 base, the J end lost 0 bases, and 13 bases lay between the germline ends. Germline CDR1 MDHEN, CDR2 SYDVKM. This CDR3 region has 16 residues. The CDR3 region is CASSLFGIGRSYEQYF. CDR3 in DNA: TGTGCCAGCAGTTTATTCGGGATAGGCCGCTCCTACGAGCAGTACTTC.

A single count supports this clone. This rearrangement joins TRBV5-1 to TRBJ2-1; 10 nucleotides match TRBD2. The CDR3 totals 16 residues. Germline CDR1 is SGHRS and CDR2 is YFSETQ. With V trimmed by 3 bases and J by 5 bases, 8 bases remained unmatched. CDR3 nucleotides: TGCGCCAGCAGCTGGGGAAGCGGGAGGGCGAACAATGAGCAGTTCTTC. It yields the protein CASSWGSGRANNEQFF.

Only a few counts were recorded for this clone. This chain links TRBV5-1 with TRBJ2-7, with D perhaps matching TRBD1 (5 bases). CDR3 length: 15 residues. Germline V gene lookup returns CDR1 SGHRS and CDR2 YFSETQ. The ends were cut back, 4 bases at V and 2 bases at J, with 16 bases in the middle. The CDR3 loop reads CASSVGADRTYEQYF. Here the CDR3 DNA reads TGCGCCAGCAGCGTTGGGGCAGATCGTACCTACGAGCAGTACTTC.

The chain joins TRBV14 to TRBJ2-3; no firm D call. V was clipped by 3 bases and J by 0 bases, with 10 bases between them. This CDR3 comprises 15 residues. The germline V gene has CDR1 SGHDN and CDR2 FVKESK. The CDR3 coding sequence is TGTGCCAGCAGCCAGTGGGGTCCTAGCACAGATACGCAGTATTTT. This codes for CASSQWGPSTDTQYF. Full variable domain (missing parts from reference TRBV14 and TRBJ2-3): EAGVTQFPSHSVIEKGQTVTLRCDPISGHDNLYWYRRVMGKEIKFLLHFVKESKQDESGMPNNRFLAERTGGTYSTLKVQPAELEDSGVYFCASSQWGPSTDTQYFGPGTRLTVL.

The chain couples TRBV10-2 to TRBJ2-1; 7 positions match TRBD2. CDR1 is WSHSY and CDR2 is SAAADI in the germline V gene. There are 17 residues in the CDR3. The V gene end was trimmed by 1 base and the J gene end by 5 bases; junction bases not matched to a gene: 11. In DNA form, the CDR3 reads TGCGCCAGCAGTGAGTTGTCCGGGGGGACCTCACACAATGAGCAGTTCTTC. It translates to CASSELSGGTSHNEQFF.

V usage is TRBV7-2 and J usage is TRBJ2-7, with D perhaps matching TRBD2 (6 bases). The length of the CDR3 is 14 residues. V lost 3 bases and J 6 bases, leaving 15 bases between the germline ends. Germline V lookup: CDR1 SGHTA, CDR2 FQGNSA. The CDR3: CASSFFRESGEQYF. CDR3 sequence (DNA): TGTGCCAGCAGCTTTTTTCGGGAGTCGGGCGAGCAGTACTTC.